This entry lists 14 T cell receptor beta chains sequenced from one sample in a study of cytomegalovirus exposure and HLA in healthy donors (dated by TCRdb to the late 2010s). Libraries came from the immunoSEQ multiplex PCR assay. For the multiplex PCR, a mixture combining 60 forward primers for TCR Vbeta segments and 13 reverse primers for TCR Jbeta segments was used. This immuneACCESS table, as held by TCRdb, lists in-frame sequences with V and J called but not all clones. Of the missing ones, under half trace to an unresolved V gene in checked studies; the others have no known cause. For this sample there are roughly 130,000 clones; 80% appear just once. Of the sample, 1% is held by the ten largest clones. The sequencing sample was made of PBMCs. The source of these receptors is a man in his forties or fifties in good health and CMV-seronegative.

This clone came up a few times. The V and J genes are TRBV28 and TRBJ2-1; 7 bases fit TRBD2. The J segment lost 12 bases and the V segment lost 5 bases, leaving 22 bases of the junction unmatched. Germline assignment: CDR1 MDHEN and CDR2 SYDVKM. The CDR3 is 17 residues long. CDR3 coding DNA: TGTGCCAGCAGTCGAGGGTATGGCGGGAGCCCCGTGGATGGGCAGTTCTTC. It is translated as CASSRGYGGSPVDGQFF. The full variable domain, rest sourced from reference TRBV28 and TRBJ2-1, is DVKVTQSSRYLVKRTGEKVFLECVQDMDHENMFWYRQDPGLGLRLIYFSYDVKMKEKGDIPEGYSVSREKKERFSLILESASTNQTSMYLCASSRGYGGSPVDGQFFGPGTRLTVL.

The genes are TRBV5-4 and TRBJ2-1, with 8 bases lining up with TRBD2. Germline lookup yields CDR1 SGHNT and CDR2 YYREEE (reference sequence). V lost 4 bases, J lost 0 bases, and 3 bases stayed unmatched. This CDR3 is built from 15 residues. This chain's CDR3 is CASSISGGSYNEQFF. CDR3 nucleotide sequence: TGTGCCAGCAGCATCAGCGGGGGCTCCTACAATGAGCAGTTCTTC.

This rearrangement joins TRBV6-1 to TRBJ2-1; a possible D gene is TRBD1 (6 bases). The V and J ends lost 6 bases and 4 bases respectively, with 10 bases between them. Per germline, CDR1 MNHNS and CDR2 SASEGT. The CDR3 is made up of 13 amino acids. The CDR3: CASRRQEYNEQFF. The CDR3 coding sequence is TGTGCCAGCAGAAGACAGGAATACAATGAGCAGTTCTTC.

The chain carries TRBV5-5 and TRBJ2-1; 9 bases map to TRBD1. From germline, CDR1 is SGHKS and CDR2 YYEKEE (reference sequence). Germline trimming cut 4 bases from V and 9 bases from J; bases unmatched to any gene: 14. CDR3 length: 16 amino acids. The CDR3 coding sequence is TGTGCCAGCAGCATGTTCCCGACAGGGGGGCGGGTTGAGCAGTTCTTC. Its protein is CASSMFPTGGRVEQFF.

This rearrangement joins TRBV5-1 to TRBJ1-1; the D gene is possibly TRBD1 (5 bases). The V gene lost 4 bases and the J gene lost 5 bases, with 15 bases spanning the gap. The CDR3 spans 14 residues. Germline V lookup: CDR1 SGHRS, CDR2 YFSETQ. CDR3 coding DNA: TGCGCCAGCAGCATAACCAGGGTCGGGACTGAAGCTTTCTTT. Amino acids: CASSITRVGTEAFF.

The rearrangement uses TRBV5-4 and TRBJ2-1; 8 bases are a match to TRBD2. Germline CDR1 is SGHNT and CDR2 is YYREEE (reference sequence). The CDR3 is made up of 15 amino acids. Unmatched junction bases numbered 10, after V lost 4 bases and J lost 7 bases. CDR3 nucleotide sequence: TGTGCCAGCAGCGTAGGTAGCGGGGTAGAGAATGAGCAGTTCTTC. It encodes CASSVGSGVENEQFF.

V is TRBV2 and J is TRBJ1-5; tentatively, D is TRBD1 (6 bases). The V gene lost 6 bases and the J gene lost 8 bases, with 17 bases spanning the gap. This CDR3 spans 14 amino acids. Per the germline V gene, CDR1 is SNHLY and CDR2 is FYNNEI. In DNA, the CDR3 is TGTGCCAGCAGGACCACAGGGTTCGGCGAGCCCCAGCATTTT. Encoded protein: CASRTTGFGEPQHF.

V gene TRBV19 combines with J gene TRBJ2-3; D unclear. The CDR3 extends over 14 amino acids. Germline CDR1 LNHDA, CDR2 SQIVND (reference sequence). Trimming removed 7 bases from V and 0 bases from J, with 11 bases in between. The CDR3: CASMRRISTDTQYF. CDR3 nucleotide sequence: TGTGCCAGTATGCGGAGAATCAGCACAGATACGCAGTATTTT.

The chain has TRBV19 and TRBJ1-5, with D maybe TRBD1 (5 bases). CDR1 and CDR2 from the germline V gene are LNHDA and SQIVND (reference sequence). This CDR3 spans 16 amino acids. V lost 6 bases to trimming and J lost 7 bases, with 22 bases between them. DNA of the CDR3: TGTGCCAGTAGGAGACCAGGACAAGCCCTGGGCCAGCCCCAGCATTTT. It is translated as CASRRPGQALGQPQHF.

The chain combines TRBV2 with TRBJ2-5; TRBD2 matches 8 bases. The V gene's germline CDR1 is SNHLY and CDR2 FYNNEI. The trim removed 8 bases at V and 1 base at J, leaving 6 bases unmatched. The CDR3 totals 14 residues. Here the CDR3 reads CASGASGFQETQYF. CDR3 nucleotides: TGTGCCAGCGGGGCTAGCGGGTTCCAAGAGACCCAGTACTTC.

This sequence joins TRBV5-4 and TRBJ2-7; D is uncertain. The V gene's germline CDR1 is SGHNT and CDR2 YYREEE (reference sequence). Trimming cost V 2 bases and J 3 bases, with 15 bases left between them. The CDR3 covers 15 residues. CDR3 residues: CASSFEVAPFYEQYF. Written as DNA, the CDR3 is TGTGCCAGCAGCTTTGAGGTAGCCCCTTTCTACGAGCAGTACTTC.

The rearrangement joins TRBV29-1 to TRBJ2-1; 8 bases map to TRBD2. V trimming: 7 bases; J trimming: 8 bases; junction bases outside the gene matches: 7. Germline loops: CDR1 SQVTM, CDR2 ANQGSEA. This CDR3 is 12 amino acids long. The CDR3 region is CSGSGGGYEQFF. In DNA form, the CDR3 reads TGCAGCGGAAGCGGGGGCGGGTATGAGCAGTTCTTC.

The gene calls are TRBV30 and TRBJ2-1; TRBD2 matches 10 bases. Germline V gives CDR1 GTSNPN, CDR2 SVGIG (reference sequence). Unmatched junction bases numbered 7, after V lost 3 bases and J lost 8 bases. The CDR3 runs to 14 residues. The CDR3 nucleotides read TGTGCCTGGAGCCGGGCTAGCGGGGGAGATGAGCAGTTCTTC. This encodes CAWSRASGGDEQFF.

There are a few counts of this clone. This chain uses TRBV7-9 with TRBJ1-5, with 9 bases identical to TRBD1. V trimming: 3 bases; J trimming: 4 bases; junction bases outside the gene matches: 7. The germline CDR1 and CDR2 sequences are SEHNR and FQNEAQ (reference sequence). The CDR3 has 16 residues. This CDR3 is CASSFTGTGHNQPQHF. The CDR3 DNA follows: TGTGCCAGCAGCTTTACCGGGACAGGGCATAATCAGCCCCAGCATTTT.